This entry concerns a single T cell receptor (beta chain). Its antigen is still unknown. The data originate from a study of OX40 agonist ivuxolimab in advanced cancers. TCRdb's table, derived via immunoSEQ multiplex PCR, lists solely in-frame clones and lacks some. Of over 65,000 clones in the sample, about nine tenths are singletons; the top ten hold approximately 11%. The V segment lost 2 bases and the J segment 6 bases; nucleotides outside the gene matches: 5. CDR3 size: 13 residues. The germline V gene encodes CDR1 SGDLS and CDR2 YYNGEE. General observations from the study: CD4+ T cells averaged fewer expanded clones than CD8+ T cells.

The input for sequencing was CD4+ or CD8+ T cells sorted from blood, taken in a trial of the OX40 agonist ivuxolimab. This rearrangement joins TRBV9 to TRBJ2-7, with 7 positions matching TRBD1. The sequence derives from an adult with an advanced solid tumor such as melanoma, head and neck, liver or kidney cancer. The DNA for the CDR3 is TGTGCCAGCAGCGTCAGTACAGGGGTCGAGCAGTACTTC. It translates to CASSVSTGVEQYF.